This T cell receptor (beta chain) was retrieved from a study of blood T cell repertoires in COVID-19. Cohorts were determined from participant-reported clinical history. CDR3 length: 16 residues. Losses at the gene ends were 6 bases for V and 2 bases for J; bases not matched to a gene: 7. From germline, CDR1 is LNHDA and CDR2 SQIVND (reference sequence). Only in-frame clones appear in the TCRdb table, and some are missing; sequencing was by immunoSEQ multiplex PCR. The data hold fewer than 200,000 clones, with approximately 84% observed a single time. The TCR originated in a man over 45 who had recovered from COVID-19. The chain has TRBV19 and TRBJ1-6; 7 bases agree with TRBD1. Sequencing was carried out using PBMCs or T cells enriched from blood (not recorded which). The CDR3 region has the DNA TGTGCCAGTAGACCGGGACAGCTTACCTATAATTCACCCCTCCACTTT. Its translation is CASRPGQLTYNSPLHF.